This TCR beta chain was sequenced in a study of regulatory T cells in long-lasting Graves disease. Study-wide results and caveats: TRBV28 was favored in persistent disease, as were TRBJ1-2 and TRBJ2-5. Study of thyroid tissue was not done, with only peripheral blood studied.

Time point denoted: persistent/refractory GD, antithyroid drugs over 5 years with positive TRAb. Following extraction of RNA from PBMCs, that RNA was used to make the TCR library. Investigators prepared the TCR beta libraries by applying iRepertoire HTBI primers and Arm-PCR of CDR3 regions. TCRdb reanalysed the multiplex PCR reads using MiXCR and keeps one entry per CDR3 protein. The sample shows about 470,000 distinct CDR3 sequences, about 22% of them seen only once. This clonotype showed up just once. Its antigen is unknown. Germline V CDR1 and CDR2: MGHRA, YSYEKL. The CDR3 totals 14 residues. After removal of 4 bases from V and 8 bases from J, the junction contained 10 bases not matched to a gene.

This chain joins TRBV4-1 and TRBJ1-2, with 7 positions matching TRBD1. The origin of this receptor is a female donor with Graves disease. Sample: peripheral blood mononuclear cells (PBMCs), taken when the disease was refractory, from a patient treated with antithyroid drugs. In DNA form, the CDR3 reads TGCGCCAGCAGCCCCACGACAGGGTTCAAGGGCTACACCTTC. Translation gives CASSPTTGFKGYTF.